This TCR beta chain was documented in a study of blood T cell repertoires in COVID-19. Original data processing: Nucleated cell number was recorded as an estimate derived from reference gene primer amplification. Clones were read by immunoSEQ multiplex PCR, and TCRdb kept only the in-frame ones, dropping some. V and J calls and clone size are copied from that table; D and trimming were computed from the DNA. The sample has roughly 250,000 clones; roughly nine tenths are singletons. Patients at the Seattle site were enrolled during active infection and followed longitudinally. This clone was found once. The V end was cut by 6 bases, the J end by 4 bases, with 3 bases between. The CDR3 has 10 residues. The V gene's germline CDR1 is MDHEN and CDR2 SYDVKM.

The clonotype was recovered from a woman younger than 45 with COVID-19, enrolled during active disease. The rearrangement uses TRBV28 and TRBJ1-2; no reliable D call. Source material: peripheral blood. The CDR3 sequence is CASSGYGYTF. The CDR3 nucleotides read TGTGCCAGCAGCGGCTATGGCTACACCTTC.